Below are 28 T cell receptor beta chains sequenced from a single sample in a study of CD8 T cells in Susac syndrome. Random hexamers were used to reverse transcribe roughly 0.5 to 1 ug of RNA. MiXCR, applied by TCRdb to the immunoSEQ multiplex PCR reads, yields one record per CDR3 protein. Of 100,000 to 150,000 distinct CDR3 sequences in the sample, around 95% were seen once. Sequencing used CD8+ T cells from PBMCs. The receptors were sampled from a human donor with Susac syndrome.

This chain joins TRBV24-1 and TRBJ2-2, with unresolved D. The V end was cut by 1 base, the J end by 6 bases, with 14 bases between. The germline gives CDR1 KGHDR, CDR2 SFDVKD. The CDR3 spans 16 residues. This CDR3 reads CATSDLLEPDAGELFF. In DNA form, the CDR3 reads TGTGCCACCAGTGATTTATTAGAACCCGACGCCGGGGAGCTGTTTTTT.

CDR3 DNA: TGCGCCAGCAGCCATTTACTAGTTACAGATACGCAGTATTTT. It encodes CASSHLLVTDTQYF. The chain has TRBV4-1 and TRBJ2-3; the D gene is possibly TRBD2 (5 bases). Trimming took off 3 bases at V and 3 bases at J, with 10 bases between the two ends. The CDR3 loop spans 14 amino acids. Germline CDR1 MGHRA, CDR2 YSYEKL.

The genes are TRBV6-2 or TRBV6-3 and TRBJ2-1; D gene unclear. Germline loops: CDR1 MNHEY, CDR2 SVGEGT. The V end lost 0 bases, the J end lost 9 bases, and 6 bases lay between the germline ends. The CDR3 consists of 12 residues. CDR3 DNA: TGTGCCAGCAGTTACTCGACGGGTGAGCAGTTCTTC. It codes for CASSYSTGEQFF.

The chain uses TRBV9 and TRBJ1-2; 9 bases are a match to TRBD1. Germline V gives CDR1 SGDLS, CDR2 YYNGEE. The CDR3 runs 20 residues. The ends lost 3 bases at V and 1 base at J; junction bases unmatched: 19. CDR3 bases: TGTGCCAGCAGCGCCAACCCGCGGGGGGGCCGGGACAGGGATAACTATGGCTACACCTTC. The encoded protein is CASSANPRGGRDRDNYGYTF.

This sequence joins TRBV14 and TRBJ2-1; D is perhaps TRBD2 (6 bases). Germline V gene data show CDR1 as SGHDN and CDR2 as FVKESK. This CDR3 comprises 14 residues. V gave up 1 base and J gave up 9 bases, with 13 bases separating them. DNA for the CDR3: TGTGCCAGCAGCCAAGTCGGGAGCGGTGTTGAGCAGTTCTTC. Translated, it gives CASSQVGSGVEQFF.

The chain is built from TRBV12-3 or TRBV12-4 and TRBJ2-1; D possibly corresponds to TRBD2 (6 bases). V lost 3 bases and J 5 bases, leaving 8 bases between the germline ends. The CDR3 covers 13 residues. This CDR3 reads CASSFGGNNEQFF. CDR3 in DNA: TGTGCCAGCAGTTTCGGCGGGAACAATGAGCAGTTCTTC.

The rearrangement links TRBV30 to TRBJ2-7; D is unresolved. The CDR3 length is 12 residues. Germline V gene lookup returns CDR1 GTSNPN and CDR2 SVGIG (reference sequence). V lost 1 base, J lost 2 bases, and 6 bases lay in between. Here the CDR3 DNA reads TGTGCCTGGAGTGGGAGTACCTACGAGCAGTACTTC. This encodes CAWSGSTYEQYF.

In DNA form, the CDR3 reads TGTGCCAGCAGCGTAGCCGGCAGGGAGCTGTTTTTT. Its translation: CASSVAGRELFF. The chain has TRBV9 and TRBJ2-2, with D hard to call. Germline CDR1 reads SGDLS; CDR2 reads YYNGEE. This CDR3 has 12 amino acids. V was shortened by 0 bases and J by 9 bases, with 6 bases between the two germline ends.

The chain uses TRBV27 and TRBJ2-5, with 9 nucleotides matching TRBD1. The CDR3 covers 16 residues. The V segment lost 6 bases and the J segment 4 bases; nucleotides outside the gene matches: 12. Looked up from germline, CDR1 is MNHEY and CDR2 is SMNVEV (reference sequence). CDR3 region: CASSTGGADTIETQYF. DNA for the CDR3: TGTGCCAGCAGCACAGGGGGCGCAGATACGATAGAGACCCAGTACTTC.

This rearrangement joins TRBV20-1 to TRBJ1-2; D perhaps matches TRBD1 (6 bases). The ends were cut back, 4 bases at V and 4 bases at J, with 10 bases in the middle. Per germline, CDR1 DFQATT and CDR2 SNEGSKA (reference sequence). The CDR3 runs to 12 residues. CDR3 protein: CSATQGSYGYTF. The CDR3 region has the DNA TGCAGTGCTACACAGGGATCCTATGGCTACACCTTC.

V is TRBV19 and J is TRBJ2-1; tentatively, D is TRBD2 (6 bases). Trimming shortened V by 6 bases and J by 8 bases, and 20 bases separated the two germline ends. Germline CDR1 LNHDA, CDR2 SQIVND (reference sequence). The CDR3 extends over 15 amino acids. Here the CDR3 DNA reads TGTGCCAGTAGCAAGGGACTGGAGGTCTTTTATGAGCAGTTCTTC. Amino acids: CASSKGLEVFYEQFF. The entire variable domain, with the rest obtained from reference TRBV19 and TRBJ2-1, is as follows: DGGITQSPKYLFRKEGQNVTLSCEQNLNHDAMYWYRQDPGQGLRLIYYSQIVNDFQKGDIAEGYSVSREKKESFPLTVTSAQKNPTAFYLCASSKGLEVFYEQFFGPGTRLTVL.

The chain has TRBV11-2 and TRBJ2-3; D assignment may be TRBD1 or TRBD2 (5 bases each). Trimming cost V 1 base and J 1 base, with 15 bases left between them. The germline CDR1 and CDR2 sequences are SGHAT and FQNNGV. This CDR3 has 17 amino acids. CDR3 sequence (DNA): TGTGCCAGCAGCTTAGGAGAGGGGCTGATGGGCACAGATACGCAGTATTTT. The encoded protein is CASSLGEGLMGTDTQYF.

This clonotype was seen a few times. This rearrangement joins TRBV14 to TRBJ1-1; D remains unclear. This CDR3 has 13 residues. Trimming pared 2 bases from V and 0 bases from J, leaving 4 bases between. Germline assignment: CDR1 SGHDN and CDR2 FVKESK. CDR3 sequence reads: CASSQRVNTEAFF. CDR3 coding DNA: TGTGCCAGCAGCCAACGAGTGAACACTGAAGCTTTCTTT.

This clonotype was counted once. The chain uses TRBV4-1 and TRBJ2-3, with 10 bases identical to TRBD2. V was clipped by 4 bases and J by 2 bases; unmatched bases: 6. This CDR3 spans 16 amino acids. Germline-derived CDR1 and CDR2 are MGHRA and YSYEKL. The DNA of the CDR3 is TGCGCCAGCAGCCGGTTTCTAGCGGGGGACACAGATACGCAGTATTTT. This gives the protein CASSRFLAGDTDTQYF.

The V gene is TRBV4-1, the J gene TRBJ1-4; D call uncertain. The germline CDR1 and CDR2 sequences are MGHRA and YSYEKL. This CDR3 is built from 16 residues. Trimming pared 0 bases from V and 8 bases from J, leaving 16 bases between. The CDR3 loop reads CASSQDPGPTEEKLFF. CDR3 nucleotides: TGCGCCAGCAGCCAAGATCCCGGGCCCACGGAGGAAAAACTGTTTTTT.

This clonotype was observed once. V is TRBV12-3 or TRBV12-4 and J is TRBJ1-2; perhaps TRBD1 as D (6 bases). The germline V and J ends were trimmed by 2 bases and 4 bases, with 14 bases remaining between them. This CDR3 contains 15 residues. CDR3 DNA: TGTGCCAGCAGTTTACCCTACGACAGGTTCTATGGCTACACCTTC. It translates to CASSLPYDRFYGYTF.

The chain has TRBV13 and TRBJ2-7; D may match TRBD1 or TRBD2 (5 bases each). CDR3 length equals 16 residues. Germline assignment: CDR1 PRHDT and CDR2 FYEKMQ (reference sequence). V shed 3 bases and J shed 2 bases, with 17 bases lying between them. The CDR3 DNA is TGTGCCAGCAGCTTCACCATTATCCGGGACCCCTACGAGCAGTACTTC. This encodes CASSFTIIRDPYEQYF.

The chain joins TRBV7-6 to TRBJ1-2, with TRBD1 matching over 8 bases. Germline V gene sequence: CDR1 SGHVS, CDR2 FNYEAQ. The CDR3 runs to 15 residues. V lost 6 bases to trimming and J lost 6 bases; unmatched junction nucleotides: 12. In DNA, the CDR3 is TGTGCCAGCAGTCTAGAGGGGCAGGGGGCAGATGGCTACACCTTC. It encodes CASSLEGQGADGYTF.

This clonotype was observed once. The V and J genes are TRBV9 and TRBJ2-3, with 8 positions matching TRBD2. V shed 3 bases and J 2 bases; nucleotides not matched to a gene: 2. Germline-derived CDR1 and CDR2 are SGDLS and YYNGEE. The CDR3 length is 14 residues. CDR3 DNA sequence: TGTGCCAGCAGCGATAGCGGGGTCACAGATACGCAGTATTTT. Residues: CASSDSGVTDTQYF.

The rearrangement joins TRBV9 to TRBJ2-2, with 10 bases aligning to TRBD2. Germline CDR1 is SGDLS and CDR2 is YYNGEE. The CDR3 contains 15 residues. The trim removed 0 bases at V and 6 bases at J, leaving 2 bases unmatched. The CDR3 reads CASSVASGSAGELFF. The CDR3 DNA is TGTGCCAGCAGCGTAGCTAGCGGGAGCGCCGGGGAGCTGTTTTTT.

This chain uses TRBV30 with TRBJ1-2; 7 positions agree with TRBD1. The CDR3 sequence is 12 residues long. V lost 3 bases, J lost 4 bases, and 2 bases stayed unmatched. Germline V lookup: CDR1 GTSNPN, CDR2 SVGIG (reference sequence). CDR3 sequence reads: CAWRGDSYGYTF. In DNA form, the CDR3 reads TGTGCCTGGAGGGGGGACAGCTATGGCTACACCTTC.

The chain carries TRBV29-1 and TRBJ2-3; 10 bases fit TRBD2. This CDR3 spans 13 amino acids. The germline gives CDR1 SQVTM, CDR2 ANQGSEA. Here the CDR3 DNA reads TGCGCCGTGCTAGCGGGGGACACAGATACGCAGTATTTT. The encoded protein is CAVLAGDTDTQYF.

V is TRBV12-3 or TRBV12-4 and J is TRBJ1-2, with D possibly being TRBD1 (5 bases). CDR3 length: 13 amino acids. V lost 6 bases and J 1 base, leaving 9 bases between the germline ends. CDR3 in DNA: TGTGCCAGCAGCACGACAGATAACTATGGCTACACCTTC. Translated: CASSTTDNYGYTF.

This clonotype was observed a single time. The chain carries TRBV20-1 and TRBJ2-7; 11 bases agree with TRBD1. Germline trimming cut 1 base from V and 2 bases from J; bases unmatched to any gene: 13. The CDR3 runs 18 residues. Germline V gene data show CDR1 as DFQATT and CDR2 as SNEGSKA (reference sequence). CDR3 protein: CSARGQKPGTGGAYEQYF. Here the CDR3 DNA reads TGCAGTGCTAGAGGTCAAAAACCCGGGACAGGGGGAGCCTACGAGCAGTACTTC.

V and J are TRBV19 and TRBJ1-2; a possible D gene is TRBD1 (6 bases). The CDR3 covers 13 residues. V dropped 3 bases and J dropped 6 bases, with 11 bases sitting between them. Germline assignment: CDR1 LNHDA and CDR2 SQIVND (reference sequence). The CDR3 bases are TGTGCCAGTAGTATCGGACAGCCCGATGGCTACACCTTC. Its translation: CASSIGQPDGYTF.

V gene TRBV4-1 combines with J gene TRBJ2-7; D may be TRBD1 or TRBD2 (5 bases each). This CDR3 has 15 residues. The V end was cut by 4 bases, the J end by 6 bases, with 19 bases between. Looked up from germline, CDR1 is MGHRA and CDR2 is YSYEKL. CDR3 bases: TGCGCCAGCAGCCCCGGGTTTGGGGGATCGGGCGAGCAGTACTTC. Translating it yields CASSPGFGGSGEQYF.

This chain uses TRBV30 with TRBJ1-1; D gene unclear. Germline V gene sequence: CDR1 GTSNPN, CDR2 SVGIG (reference sequence). There are 12 residues in the CDR3. Trimming cost V 0 bases and J 5 bases, with 7 bases left between them. CDR3 loop: CAWSVVDTEAFF. DNA of the CDR3: TGTGCCTGGAGTGTAGTGGATACTGAAGCTTTCTTT.

The chain uses TRBV20-1 and TRBJ2-2; tentative D call: TRBD2 (5 bases). The CDR3 runs 16 residues. Germline loops: CDR1 DFQATT, CDR2 SNEGSKA (reference sequence). V was trimmed by 1 base and J by 0 bases, leaving 12 bases between them. CDR3 DNA sequence: TGCAGTGCTAGAGGAAGCGGAGCGACGAACACCGGGGAGCTGTTTTTT. This translates into CSARGSGATNTGELFF.